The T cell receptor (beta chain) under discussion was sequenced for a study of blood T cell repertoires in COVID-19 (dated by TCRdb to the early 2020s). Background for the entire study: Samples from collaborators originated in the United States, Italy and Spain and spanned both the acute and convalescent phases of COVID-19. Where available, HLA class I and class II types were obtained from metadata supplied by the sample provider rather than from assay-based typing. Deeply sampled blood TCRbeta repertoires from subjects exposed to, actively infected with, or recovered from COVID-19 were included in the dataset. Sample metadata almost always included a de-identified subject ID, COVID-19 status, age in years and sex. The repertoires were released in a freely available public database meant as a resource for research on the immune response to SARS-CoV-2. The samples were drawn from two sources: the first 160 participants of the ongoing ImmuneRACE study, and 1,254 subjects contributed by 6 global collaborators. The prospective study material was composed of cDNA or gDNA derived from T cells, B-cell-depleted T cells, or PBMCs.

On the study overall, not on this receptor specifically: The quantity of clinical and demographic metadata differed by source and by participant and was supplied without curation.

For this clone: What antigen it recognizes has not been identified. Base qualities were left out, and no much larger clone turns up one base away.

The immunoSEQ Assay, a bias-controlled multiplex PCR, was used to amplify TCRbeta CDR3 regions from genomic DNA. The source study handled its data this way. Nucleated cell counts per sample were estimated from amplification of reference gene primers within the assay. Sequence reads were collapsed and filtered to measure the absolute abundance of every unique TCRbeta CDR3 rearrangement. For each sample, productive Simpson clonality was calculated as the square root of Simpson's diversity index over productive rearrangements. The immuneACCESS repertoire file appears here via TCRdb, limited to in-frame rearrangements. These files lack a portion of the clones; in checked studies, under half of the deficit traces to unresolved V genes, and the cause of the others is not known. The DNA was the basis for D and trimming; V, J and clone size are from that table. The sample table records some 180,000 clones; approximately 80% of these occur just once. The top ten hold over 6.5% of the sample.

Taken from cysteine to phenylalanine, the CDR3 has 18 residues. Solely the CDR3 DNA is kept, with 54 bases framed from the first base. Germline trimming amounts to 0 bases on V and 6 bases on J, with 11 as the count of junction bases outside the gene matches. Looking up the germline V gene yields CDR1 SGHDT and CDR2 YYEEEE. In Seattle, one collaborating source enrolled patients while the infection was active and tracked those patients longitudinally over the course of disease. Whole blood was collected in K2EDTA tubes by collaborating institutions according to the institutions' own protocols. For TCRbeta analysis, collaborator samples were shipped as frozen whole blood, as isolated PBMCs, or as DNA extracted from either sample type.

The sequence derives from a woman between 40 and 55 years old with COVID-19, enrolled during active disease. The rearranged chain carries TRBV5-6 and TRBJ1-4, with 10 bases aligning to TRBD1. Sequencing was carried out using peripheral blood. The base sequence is TGTGCCAGCAGCTTGGGGACAGGGGGGCGTCAGGGTTATGAAAAACTGTTTTTT. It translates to CASSLGTGGRQGYEKLFF.